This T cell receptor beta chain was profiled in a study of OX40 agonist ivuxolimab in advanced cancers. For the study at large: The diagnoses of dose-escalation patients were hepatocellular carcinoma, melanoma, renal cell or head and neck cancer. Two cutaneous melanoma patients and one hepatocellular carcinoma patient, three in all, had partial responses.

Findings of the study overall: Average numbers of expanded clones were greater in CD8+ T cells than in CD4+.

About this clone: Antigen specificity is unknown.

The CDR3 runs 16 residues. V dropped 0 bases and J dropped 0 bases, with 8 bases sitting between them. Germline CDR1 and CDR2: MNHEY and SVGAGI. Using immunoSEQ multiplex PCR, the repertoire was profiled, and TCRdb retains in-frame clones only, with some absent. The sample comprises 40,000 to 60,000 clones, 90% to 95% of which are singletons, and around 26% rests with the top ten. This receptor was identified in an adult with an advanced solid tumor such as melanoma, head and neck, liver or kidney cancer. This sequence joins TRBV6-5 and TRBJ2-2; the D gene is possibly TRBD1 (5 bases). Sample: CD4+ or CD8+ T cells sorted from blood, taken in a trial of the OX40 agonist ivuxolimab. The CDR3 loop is CASSYSTDSNTGELFF. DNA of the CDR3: TGTGCCAGCAGTTACTCGACAGACTCGAACACCGGGGAGCTGTTTTTT.